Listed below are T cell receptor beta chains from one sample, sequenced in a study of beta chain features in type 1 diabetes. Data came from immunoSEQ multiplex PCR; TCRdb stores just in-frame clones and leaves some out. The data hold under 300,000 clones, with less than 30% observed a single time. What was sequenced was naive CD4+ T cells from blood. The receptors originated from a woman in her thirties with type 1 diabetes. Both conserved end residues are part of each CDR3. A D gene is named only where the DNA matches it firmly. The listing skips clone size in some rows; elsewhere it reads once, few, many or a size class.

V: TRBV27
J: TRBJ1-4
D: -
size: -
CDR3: CASKRSGIARNEKLFF
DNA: TGTGCCAGCAAGCGGTCGGGGATAGCGCGTAATGAAAAACTGTTTTTT

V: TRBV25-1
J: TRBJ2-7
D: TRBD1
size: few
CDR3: CASSGQGVGYEQYF
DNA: TGTGCCAGCAGTGGCCAGGGGGTCGGCTACGAGCAGTACTTC

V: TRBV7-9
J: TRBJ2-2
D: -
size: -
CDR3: CASSFPAGELFF
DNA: TGTGCCAGCAGCTTTCCCGCCGGGGAGCTGTTTTTT

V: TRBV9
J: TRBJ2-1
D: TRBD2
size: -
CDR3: CASSVGASGYLNNEQFF
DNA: TGTGCCAGCAGCGTAGGTGCTAGCGGGTATCTTAACAATGAGCAGTTCTTC

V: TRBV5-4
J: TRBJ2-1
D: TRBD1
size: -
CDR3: CASSLVRGQGHFPLYNEQFF
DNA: TGTGCCAGCAGCTTGGTAAGGGGACAGGGGCACTTCCCCCTTTACAATGAGCAGTTCTTC

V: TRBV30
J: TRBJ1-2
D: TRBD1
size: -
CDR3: CAWSVLRGREGYTF
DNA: TGTGCCTGGAGTGTACTCAGGGGGCGGGAAGGCTACACCTTC

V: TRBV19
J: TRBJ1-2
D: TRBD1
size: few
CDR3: CASSIRPTGDYGYTF
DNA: TGTGCCAGTAGTATTCGCCCGACAGGGGACTATGGCTACACCTTC

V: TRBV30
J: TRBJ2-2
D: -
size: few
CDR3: CAWSVDRGIGELFF
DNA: TGTGCCTGGAGTGTAGATCGGGGTATCGGGGAGCTGTTTTTT

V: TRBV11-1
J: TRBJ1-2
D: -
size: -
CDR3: CASSRLALDGNYGYTF
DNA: TGTGCCAGCAGCCGTCTAGCGCTCGACGGCAACTATGGCTACACCTTC

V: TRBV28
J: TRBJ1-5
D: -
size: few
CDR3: CASRADRNQPQHF
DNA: TGTGCCAGCAGGGCGGACAGAAATCAGCCCCAGCATTTT

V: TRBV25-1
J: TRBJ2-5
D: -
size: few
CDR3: CASRGLVETQYF
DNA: TGTGCCAGCAGGGGCCTCGTGGAGACCCAGTACTTC

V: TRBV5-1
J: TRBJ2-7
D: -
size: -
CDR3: CASSPNPGSKSYEQYF
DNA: TGCGCCAGCAGCCCTAACCCAGGTTCCAAGTCCTACGAGCAGTACTTC

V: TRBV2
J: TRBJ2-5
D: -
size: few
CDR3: CASLRGAQRETQYF
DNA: TGTGCCAGCCTTCGAGGCGCCCAGAGGGAGACCCAGTACTTC

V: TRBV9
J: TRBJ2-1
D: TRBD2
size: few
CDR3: CASSVGGRSYNEQFF
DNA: TGTGCCAGCAGCGTAGGCGGGAGGTCCTACAATGAGCAGTTCTTC

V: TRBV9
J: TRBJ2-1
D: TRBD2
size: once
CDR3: CASSAGLAGPGNEQFF
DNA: TGTGCCAGCAGCGCGGGTTTAGCGGGGCCTGGTAATGAGCAGTTCTTC

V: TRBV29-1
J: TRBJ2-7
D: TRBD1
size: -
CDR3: CSAFGTGEGEQYF
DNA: TGCAGCGCCTTCGGGACAGGGGAAGGCGAGCAGTACTTC

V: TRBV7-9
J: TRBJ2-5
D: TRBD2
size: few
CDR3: CASSFLAGDVTQYF
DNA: TGTGCCAGCAGCTTTCTAGCGGGAGATGTGACCCAGTACTTC

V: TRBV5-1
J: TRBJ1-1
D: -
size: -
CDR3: CASSFSVGGTEAFF
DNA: TGCGCCAGCAGCTTCTCCGTGGGGGGAACTGAAGCTTTCTTT

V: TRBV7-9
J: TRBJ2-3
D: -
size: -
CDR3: CASSLGAATSSTDTQYF
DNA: TGTGCCAGCAGCCTGGGGGCGGCAACTTCTAGCACAGATACGCAGTATTTT

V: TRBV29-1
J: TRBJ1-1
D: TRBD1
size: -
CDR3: CSPQDREGRAFF
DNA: TGCAGCCCTCAGGACAGGGAGGGCCGAGCTTTCTTT

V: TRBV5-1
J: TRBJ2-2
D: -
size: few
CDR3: CASSLSGVITGELFF
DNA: TGCGCCAGCAGCTTGTCGGGAGTAATCACCGGGGAGCTGTTTTTT

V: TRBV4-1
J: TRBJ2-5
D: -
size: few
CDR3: CASSQGQDQETQYF
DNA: TGCGCCAGCAGCCAAGGACAGGATCAAGAGACCCAGTACTTC

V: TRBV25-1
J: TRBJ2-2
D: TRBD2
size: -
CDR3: CASSESAGGNTGELFF
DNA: TGTGCCAGCAGTGAAAGTGCGGGAGGTAACACCGGGGAGCTGTTTTTT

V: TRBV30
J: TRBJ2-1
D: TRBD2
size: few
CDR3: CAWVREGEQFF
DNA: TGTGCCTGGGTCCGGGAGGGTGAGCAGTTCTTC

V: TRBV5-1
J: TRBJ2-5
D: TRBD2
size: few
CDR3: CASSLNSGSRVETQYF
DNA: TGCGCCAGCAGCTTGAACAGCGGGAGTCGGGTAGAGACCCAGTACTTC

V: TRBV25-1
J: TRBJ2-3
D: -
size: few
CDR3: CASSESFRGPGTDTQYF
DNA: TGTGCCAGCAGTGAATCGTTTAGAGGCCCGGGCACAGATACGCAGTATTTT

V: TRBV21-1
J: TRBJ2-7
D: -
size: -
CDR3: CASSTDREVEQYF
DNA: TGTGCCAGCAGCACGGACAGGGAAGTCGAGCAGTACTTC